What follows are 5 T cell receptor beta chains derived from one specimen sequenced in a study of somatic mutations in cytotoxic T cells in rheumatoid arthritis. Clones were read by immunoSEQ multiplex PCR, and TCRdb kept only the in-frame ones, dropping some. Counted here are some 5,600 clones, roughly 80% occurring once; the ten biggest clones make up under 5%. The specimen was CD8+ T cells sorted from blood. The receptor source for this set is an adult with rheumatoid arthritis.

This sequence joins TRBV6-4 and TRBJ2-1; tentatively, D is TRBD2 (6 bases). V was trimmed by 3 bases and J by 9 bases, leaving 18 bases between them. Germline CDR1 MRHNA, CDR2 SNTAGT. This CDR3 spans 15 amino acids. Written as DNA, the CDR3 is TGTGCCAGCAGTGAAAGTCAAGCGGGTGGCGGTGAGCAGTTCTTC. Its protein is CASSESQAGGGEQFF.

The rearrangement links TRBV5-4 to TRBJ1-1, with D possibly matching TRBD1 (5 bases). Trimming took off 0 bases at V and 1 base at J, with 13 bases between the two ends. The germline CDR1 and CDR2 sequences are SGHNT and YYREEE (reference sequence). The CDR3 has 16 amino acids. CDR3 DNA sequence: TGTGCCAGCAGCTTGGCGGGGGGGAGGCGGAACACTGAAGCTTTCTTT. It codes for CASSLAGGRRNTEAFF.

The V gene is TRBV30, the J gene TRBJ2-7; D call uncertain. V gave up 5 bases and J gave up 4 bases, with 9 bases separating them. Germline CDR1 GTSNPN, CDR2 SVGIG (reference sequence). The CDR3 length is 11 residues. CDR3 in DNA: TGTGCCTGGGGCCGCGTATACGAGCAGTACTTC. As protein: CAWGRVYEQYF.

This clone has only a few counts. The V and J genes are TRBV6-5 and TRBJ2-7; D perhaps matches TRBD2 (6 bases). The CDR3 is made up of 12 amino acids. Germline V gene sequence: CDR1 MNHEY, CDR2 SVGAGI. Trimming stripped 4 bases from V and 9 bases from J, with 13 bases between. CDR3 DNA sequence: TGTGCCAGCAGTTTCGGGACTGGAGCGCAGTACTTC. It encodes CASSFGTGAQYF.

The chain joins TRBV19 to TRBJ2-7; D gene ambiguous. Germline-derived CDR1 and CDR2 are LNHDA and SQIVND (reference sequence). V dropped 1 base and J dropped 2 bases, with 6 bases sitting between them. CDR3 length equals 13 residues. Written as DNA, the CDR3 is TGTGCCAGTAGTATAGGGAATACCTACGAGCAGTACTTC. Its translation is CASSIGNTYEQYF. Variable domain in full (rest from reference TRBV19 and TRBJ2-7): DGGITQSPKYLFRKEGQNVTLSCEQNLNHDAMYWYRQDPGQGLRLIYYSQIVNDFQKGDIAEGYSVSREKKESFPLTVTSAQKNPTAFYLCASSIGNTYEQYFGPGTRLTVT.